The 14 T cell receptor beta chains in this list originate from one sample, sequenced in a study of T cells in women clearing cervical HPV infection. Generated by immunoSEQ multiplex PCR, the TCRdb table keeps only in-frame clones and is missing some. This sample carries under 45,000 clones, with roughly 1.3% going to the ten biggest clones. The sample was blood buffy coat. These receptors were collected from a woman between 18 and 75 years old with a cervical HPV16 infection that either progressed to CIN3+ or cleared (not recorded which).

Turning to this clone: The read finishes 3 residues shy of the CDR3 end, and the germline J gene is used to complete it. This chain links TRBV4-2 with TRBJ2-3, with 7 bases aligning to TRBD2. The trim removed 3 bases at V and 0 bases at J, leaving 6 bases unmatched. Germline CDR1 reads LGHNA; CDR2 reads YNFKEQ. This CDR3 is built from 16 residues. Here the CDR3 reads CASSHELALSTDTQYF. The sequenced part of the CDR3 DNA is TGTGCCAGCAGCCATGAACTAGCGCTGAGCACAGATACG.

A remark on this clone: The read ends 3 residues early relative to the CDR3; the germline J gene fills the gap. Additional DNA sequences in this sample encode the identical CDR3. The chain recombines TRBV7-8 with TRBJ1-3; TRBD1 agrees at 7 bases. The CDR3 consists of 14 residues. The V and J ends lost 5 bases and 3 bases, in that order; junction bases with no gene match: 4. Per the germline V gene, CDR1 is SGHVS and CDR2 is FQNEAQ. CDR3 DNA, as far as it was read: TGTGCCAGCAGCATCCGGGACAGTGGAAACACC. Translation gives CASSIRDSGNT. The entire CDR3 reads CASSIRDSGNTIYF.

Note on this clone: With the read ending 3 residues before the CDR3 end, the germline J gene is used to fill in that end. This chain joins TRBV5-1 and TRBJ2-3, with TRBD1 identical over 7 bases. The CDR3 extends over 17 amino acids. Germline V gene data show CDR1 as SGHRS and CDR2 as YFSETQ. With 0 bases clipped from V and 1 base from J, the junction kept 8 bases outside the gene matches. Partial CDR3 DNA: TGCGCCAGCAGCTTGGGGCAGGGGGAAATAGGCACAGATACG. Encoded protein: CASSLGQGEIGTDT. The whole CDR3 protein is CASSLGQGEIGTDTQYF.

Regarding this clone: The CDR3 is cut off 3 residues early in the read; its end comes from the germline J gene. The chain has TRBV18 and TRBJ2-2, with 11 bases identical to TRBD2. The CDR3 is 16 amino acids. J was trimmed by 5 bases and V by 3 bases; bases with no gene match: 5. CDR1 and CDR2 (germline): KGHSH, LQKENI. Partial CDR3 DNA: TGTGCCAGCTCACCCCTAGCGGGAGGTGAAACCGGGGAG. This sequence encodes CASSPLAGGETGE. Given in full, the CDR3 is CASSPLAGGETGELFF.

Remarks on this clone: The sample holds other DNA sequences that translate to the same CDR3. The CDR3 region is CASSRGEVEAFF. CDR3 DNA, as far as it was read: TGTGCCAGCAGCAGGGGCGAGGTTGAA. The chain employs TRBV6-2 or TRBV6-3 and TRBJ1-1, with D perhaps matching TRBD1 (6 bases). The DNA ends 3 residues before the CDR3 does, and the rest of the CDR3 is filled in from the germline J gene. V lost 6 bases and J lost 7, with 12 bases in between. This CDR3 is built from 12 residues. In germline, CDR1 is MNHEY, CDR2 SVGEGT.

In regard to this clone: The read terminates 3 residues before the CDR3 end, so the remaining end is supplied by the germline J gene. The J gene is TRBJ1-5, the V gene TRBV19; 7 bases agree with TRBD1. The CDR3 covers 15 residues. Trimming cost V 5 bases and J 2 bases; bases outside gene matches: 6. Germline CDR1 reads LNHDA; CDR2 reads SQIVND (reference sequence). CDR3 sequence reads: CASSRDRAGNQPQHF. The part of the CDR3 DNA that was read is TGTGCCAGTAGTCGAGACAGGGCCGGCAATCAGCCC.

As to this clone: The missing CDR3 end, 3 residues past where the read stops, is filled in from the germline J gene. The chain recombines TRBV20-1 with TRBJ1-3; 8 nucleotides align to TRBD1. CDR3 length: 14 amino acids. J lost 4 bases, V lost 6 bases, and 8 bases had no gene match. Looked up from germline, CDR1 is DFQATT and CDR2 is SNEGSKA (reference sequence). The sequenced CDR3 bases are TGCAGTGCCCCGACAGGGGTCCCCGGAAACACC. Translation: CSAPTGVPGNT. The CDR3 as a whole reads CSAPTGVPGNTIYF.

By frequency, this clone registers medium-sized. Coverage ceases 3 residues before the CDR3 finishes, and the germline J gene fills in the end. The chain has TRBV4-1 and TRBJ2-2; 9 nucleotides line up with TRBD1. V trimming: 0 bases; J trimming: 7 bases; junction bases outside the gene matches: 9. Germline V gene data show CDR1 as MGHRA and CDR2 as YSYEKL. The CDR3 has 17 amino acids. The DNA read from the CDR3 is TGCGCCAGCAGCCAAGATTTACAGGGGGCGCAAATCGGGGAG. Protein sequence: CASSQDLQGAQIGE. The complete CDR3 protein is CASSQDLQGAQIGELFF.

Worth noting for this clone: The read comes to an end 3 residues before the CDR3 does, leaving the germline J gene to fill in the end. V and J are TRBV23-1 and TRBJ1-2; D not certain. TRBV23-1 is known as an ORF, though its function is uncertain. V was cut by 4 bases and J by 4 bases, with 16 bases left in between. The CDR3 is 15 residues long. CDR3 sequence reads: CASSLPPEGPYGYTF. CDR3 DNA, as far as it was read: TGCGCCAGCAGTCTGCCGCCAGAGGGTCCCTATGGC.

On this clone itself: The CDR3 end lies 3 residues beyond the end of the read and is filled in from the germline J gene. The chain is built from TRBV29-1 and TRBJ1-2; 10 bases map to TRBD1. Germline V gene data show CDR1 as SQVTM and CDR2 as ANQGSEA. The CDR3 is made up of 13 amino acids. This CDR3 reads CSVEGQGAGGYTF. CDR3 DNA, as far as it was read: TGCAGCGTTGAAGGACAGGGGGCAGGAGGC.

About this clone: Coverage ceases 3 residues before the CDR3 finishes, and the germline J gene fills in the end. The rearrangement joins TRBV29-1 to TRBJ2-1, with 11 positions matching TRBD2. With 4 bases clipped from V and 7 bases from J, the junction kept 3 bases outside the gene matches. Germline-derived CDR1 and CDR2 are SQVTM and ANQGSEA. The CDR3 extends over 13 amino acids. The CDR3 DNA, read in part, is TGCAGCGTTGCAAGACTAGCGGGGAATGAG. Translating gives CSVARLAGNE. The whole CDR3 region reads CSVARLAGNEQFF.

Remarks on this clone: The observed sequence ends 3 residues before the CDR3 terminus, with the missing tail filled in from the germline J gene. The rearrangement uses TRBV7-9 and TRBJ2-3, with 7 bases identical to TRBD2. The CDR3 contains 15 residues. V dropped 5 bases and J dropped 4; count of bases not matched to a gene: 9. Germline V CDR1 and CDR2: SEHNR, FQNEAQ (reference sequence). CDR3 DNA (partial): TGTGCCAGCAGCACCTGGGGGGAGGGCGCAGATACG. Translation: CASSTWGEGADT. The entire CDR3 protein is CASSTWGEGADTQYF.

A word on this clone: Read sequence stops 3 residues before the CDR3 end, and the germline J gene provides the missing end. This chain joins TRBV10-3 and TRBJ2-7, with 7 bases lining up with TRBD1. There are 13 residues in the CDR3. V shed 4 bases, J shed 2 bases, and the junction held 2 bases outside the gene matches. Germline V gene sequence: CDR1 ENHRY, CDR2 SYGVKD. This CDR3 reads CAISGQGAYEQYF. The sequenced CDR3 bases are TGTGCCATCAGTGGGCAGGGGGCCTACGAG.

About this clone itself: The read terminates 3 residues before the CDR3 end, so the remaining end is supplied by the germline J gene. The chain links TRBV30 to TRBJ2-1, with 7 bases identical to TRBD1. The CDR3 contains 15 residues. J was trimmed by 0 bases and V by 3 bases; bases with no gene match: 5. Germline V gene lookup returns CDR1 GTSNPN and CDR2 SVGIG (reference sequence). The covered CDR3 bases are TGTGCCTGGAGCACCAGGGGGAGCTCCTACAATGAG. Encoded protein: CAWSTRGSSYNE. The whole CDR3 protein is CAWSTRGSSYNEQFF.